A single sample gave rise to the 29 T cell receptor beta chains below, sequenced in a study of blood T cell repertoires in COVID-19. Clones were sequenced by immunoSEQ multiplex PCR, and TCRdb holds only the in-frame ones, with some missing. The profile covers about 410,000 clones, with around 90% appearing a single time and about 0.57% taken by the ten largest. Specimen: PBMCs or T cells enriched from blood (not recorded which). These receptors were collected from a man in his late teens or twenties who had recovered from COVID-19.

This chain joins TRBV4-1 and TRBJ2-3; 14 bases match TRBD2. CDR1 and CDR2 (germline): MGHRA, YSYEKL. CDR3 length: 17 amino acids. J lost 4 bases, V lost 8 bases, and 11 bases had no gene match. The CDR3 reads CASGNDGTSGGADTQYF. The CDR3 bases are TGCGCCAGCGGAAACGATGGGACTAGCGGGGGAGCAGATACGCAGTATTTT.

This clone was detected once. V gene TRBV19 combines with J gene TRBJ1-1; D is unresolved. Germline lookup yields CDR1 LNHDA and CDR2 SQIVND (reference sequence). This CDR3 is 14 amino acids long. V gave up 9 bases and J gave up 1 base, with 15 bases separating them. The CDR3 bases are TGTGCCAGCCACGTTCACGTCGGGAACACTGAAGCTTTCTTT. It specifies CASHVHVGNTEAFF.

The chain has TRBV3-1 (or the pseudogene TRBV3-2) and TRBJ2-7; D unresolved. The germline V gene has CDR1 LGHDT and CDR2 YNNKEL (reference sequence). This CDR3 comprises 12 residues. V was pared by 3 bases and J by 1 base, with 4 bases between. The CDR3 DNA reads TGTGCCAGCAGCCACCAGTCCTACGAGCAGTACTTC. Protein: CASSHQSYEQYF.

The J gene is TRBJ2-2, the V gene TRBV10-1, with D perhaps matching TRBD1 (7 bases). There are 15 residues in the CDR3. The germline gives CDR1 WNHNN, CDR2 SYGVQD (reference sequence). Trimming took 3 bases from V and 4 from J, leaving 12 bases between them. CDR3 protein: CASSDPRGVTGELFF. CDR3 DNA sequence: TGCGCCAGCAGTGATCCCAGGGGGGTCACCGGGGAGCTGTTTTTT.

This chain uses TRBV9 with TRBJ2-4; the match to TRBD1 covers 11 bases. The CDR3 extends over 18 amino acids. CDR1 and CDR2 from the germline V gene are SGDLS and YYNGEE. V was clipped by 0 bases and J by 7 bases; unmatched bases: 12. CDR3 in DNA: TGTGCCAGCAGCGTAGTGGGAACCGGGACAGGGGGGCCGAACATTCAGTACTTC. As protein: CASSVVGTGTGGPNIQYF. Together with reference TRBV9 and TRBJ2-4, the CDR3 gives the full variable domain: DSGVTQTPKHLITATGQRVTLRCSPRSGDLSVYWYQQSLDQGLQFLIQYYNGEERAKGNILERFSAQQFPDLHSELNLSSLELGDSALYFCASSVVGTGTGGPNIQYFGAGTRLSVL.

The V call is TRBV12-3 or TRBV12-4, the J call TRBJ2-7; D is perhaps TRBD2 (5 bases). This CDR3 spans 13 amino acids. The ends were cut back, 3 bases at V and 6 bases at J, with 12 bases in the middle. The CDR3 DNA sequence: TGTGCCAGCAGTTTGTCCACCCGGGGCGAGCAGTACTTC. Translation: CASSLSTRGEQYF.

This sequence joins TRBV20-1 and TRBJ2-3, with D maybe TRBD2 (6 bases). V was clipped by 3 bases and J by 5 bases, with 12 bases between them. Per germline, CDR1 DFQATT and CDR2 SNEGSKA (reference sequence). CDR3 length: 13 amino acids. CDR3 in DNA: TGCAGTGCTAGTCGCGGGGATGAAGATACGCAGTATTTT. Its protein product is CSASRGDEDTQYF.

Written as DNA, the CDR3 is TGTGCCAGCAGTGGCCTTCGCTACGAGCAGTACTTC. It encodes CASSGLRYEQYF. The chain couples TRBV28 to TRBJ2-7; D not resolved. Germline values: CDR1 MDHEN, CDR2 SYDVKM. The CDR3 loop spans 12 amino acids. Trimming shortened V by 5 bases and J by 3 bases, and 8 bases separated the two germline ends.

The chain combines TRBV10-2 with TRBJ2-1; no firm D call. The CDR3 loop spans 12 amino acids. V lost 4 bases and J lost 5, with 6 bases in between. Germline V lookup: CDR1 WSHSY, CDR2 SAAADI. The DNA for the CDR3 is TGCGCCAGCAGTGTTCGGGACAATGAGCAGTTCTTC. It yields the protein CASSVRDNEQFF.

This clone was observed a few times. The gene calls are TRBV15 and TRBJ2-5, with D possibly being TRBD1 (6 bases). This CDR3 is built from 15 residues. V gave up 5 bases and J gave up 2 bases, with 15 bases separating them. Germline-derived CDR1 and CDR2 are LNHNV and YYDKDF (reference sequence). The CDR3 spells CATSGYLGQQETQYF. As DNA, the CDR3 is TGTGCCACCAGCGGATATCTCGGACAGCAAGAGACCCAGTACTTC.

The chain recombines TRBV18 with TRBJ2-2; D is uncertain. CDR3 length: 13 residues. V lost 3 bases and J 5 bases, leaving 7 bases between the germline ends. Germline V gene lookup returns CDR1 KGHSH and CDR2 LQKENI. The CDR3 region is CASSPRKTGELFF. The CDR3 nucleotides are TGTGCCAGCTCACCCAGGAAAACCGGGGAGCTGTTTTTT.

The chain carries TRBV28 and TRBJ1-2; 7 bases are shared with TRBD1. The junction had 10 bases not matched to a gene; V was cut back by 2 bases and J by 7 bases. Germline V gene lookup returns CDR1 MDHEN and CDR2 SYDVKM. This CDR3 is 15 amino acids long. The CDR3 sequence: CASSLGGQLPIGYTF. CDR3 in DNA: TGTGCCAGCAGTTTAGGGGGACAGTTACCTATTGGCTACACCTTC.

The DNA for the CDR3 is TGCGCCAGCAGCTTTTGGAGCCTTACGGGGAACACTGAAGCTTTCTTT. Protein sequence: CASSFWSLTGNTEAFF. The chain uses TRBV5-1 and TRBJ1-1, with D hard to call. The CDR3 has 16 amino acids. Trimming stripped 2 bases from V and 1 base from J, with 15 bases between. The germline gives CDR1 SGHRS, CDR2 YFSETQ.

The rearrangement uses TRBV29-1 and TRBJ1-5; weak D call: TRBD1 (6 bases). CDR1 is SQVTM, CDR2 ANQGSEA, per germline. The CDR3 is 15 residues long. Deletions cut 6 bases from V and 0 bases from J, with 15 bases between. CDR3: CSVREGVHSNQPQHF. The DNA of the CDR3 is TGCAGCGTCCGTGAGGGGGTTCATAGCAATCAGCCCCAGCATTTT.

This sequence joins TRBV7-3 and TRBJ2-1; 12 bases are a match to TRBD2. The germline CDR1 and CDR2 sequences are SGHTA and FQGTGA. V was clipped by 4 bases and J by 13 bases; unmatched bases: 14. The length of the CDR3 is 16 residues. The CDR3 loop reads CASSSHPLAGGPEQFF. The CDR3 nucleotides read TGTGCCAGCAGCTCCCACCCACTAGCGGGAGGACCTGAACAGTTCTTC.

V and J are TRBV27 and TRBJ1-5, with D possibly matching TRBD1 (5 bases). The CDR3 extends over 14 amino acids. CDR1 MNHEY and CDR2 SMNVEV come from the germline V gene (reference sequence). With 3 bases removed from V and 3 bases from J, the gap between germline ends came to 9 bases. This CDR3 reads CASSFSGNNQPQHF. The CDR3, as DNA: TGTGCCAGCAGTTTTTCAGGGAACAATCAGCCCCAGCATTTT.

CDR3: CASSHILAGVAFKFF. CDR3 coding DNA: TGTGCCAGCAGCCATATATTAGCGGGAGTTGCCTTCAAGTTCTTC. The chain joins TRBV14 to TRBJ2-1, with 9 positions matching TRBD2. After removal of 3 bases from V and 14 bases from J, the junction contained 14 bases not matched to a gene. The length of the CDR3 is 15 residues. The V gene's germline CDR1 is SGHDN and CDR2 FVKESK.

The chain uses TRBV28 and TRBJ1-2, with 11 nucleotides matching TRBD1. After removal of 4 bases from V and 8 bases from J, the junction contained 3 bases not matched to a gene. Germline V gene data show CDR1 as MDHEN and CDR2 as SYDVKM. CDR3 length: 13 amino acids. CDR3 coding DNA: TGTGCCAGCAGTTCGGGACAGGGGGACGGCTACACCTTC. As protein: CASSSGQGDGYTF.

The V call is TRBV29-1, the J call TRBJ2-7; a possible D gene is TRBD1 (6 bases). Trimming took 5 bases from V and 2 from J, leaving 13 bases between them. CDR3 length: 13 amino acids. Germline loops: CDR1 SQVTM, CDR2 ANQGSEA. CDR3 coding DNA: TGCAGCGTTCGCAGGGGCGAGACCTACGAGCAGTACTTC. Translation gives CSVRRGETYEQYF.

The chain carries TRBV10-3 and TRBJ2-5; TRBD2 might be the D (6 bases). V shed 6 bases and J shed 1 base, with 9 bases lying between them. This CDR3 has 13 residues. The germline CDR1 and CDR2 sequences are ENHRY and SYGVKD. CDR3: CAIRGDSQETQYF. The CDR3 DNA is TGTGCCATCAGGGGGGACTCCCAAGAGACCCAGTACTTC.

V gene TRBV18 combines with J gene TRBJ1-4; the D is unclear. The CDR3 is made up of 17 amino acids. Deletions cut 1 base from V and 8 bases from J, with 20 bases between. Germline V gene data show CDR1 as KGHSH and CDR2 as LQKENI. CDR3 nucleotides: TGTGCCAGCTCACCACGCCAAAGTCTTTCGTTGGGCGAAAAACTGTTTTTT. This encodes CASSPRQSLSLGEKLFF.

A single count supports this clone. This chain joins TRBV10-3 and TRBJ1-1; maybe TRBD1 (6 bases). V lost 9 bases to trimming and J lost 0 bases, with 14 bases between them. This CDR3 has 14 amino acids. Germline V lookup: CDR1 ENHRY, CDR2 SYGVKD. The CDR3: CAIGGAAMNTEAFF. DNA for the CDR3: TGTGCCATTGGGGGGGCCGCTATGAACACTGAAGCTTTCTTT.

The chain joins TRBV4-2 to TRBJ2-5; TRBD1 is a possible D gene (6 bases). The germline CDR1 and CDR2 sequences are LGHNA and YNFKEQ. Trimming shortened V by 5 bases and J by 2 bases, and 15 bases separated the two germline ends. This CDR3 contains 15 residues. CDR3 sequence reads: CASSSRQAKQETQYF. DNA of the CDR3: TGTGCCAGCAGCTCCCGACAGGCTAAACAAGAGACCCAGTACTTC.

The J gene is TRBJ1-1, the V gene TRBV12-3 or TRBV12-4; TRBD1 is a possible D gene (6 bases). CDR3 size: 13 residues. Trimming removed 7 bases at V and 4 bases at J, with 13 bases between. The CDR3 is CASTQQGGTEAFF. The CDR3 DNA sequence: TGTGCCAGCACCCAGCAAGGGGGCACTGAAGCTTTCTTT.

The V and J genes are TRBV28 and TRBJ2-3, with a weak D call TRBD1 (6 bases). The CDR3 has 15 residues. In germline, CDR1 is MDHEN, CDR2 SYDVKM. V was clipped by 2 bases and J by 2 bases, with 11 bases between them. Here the CDR3 reads CASSLRTEITDTQYF. The CDR3 DNA reads TGTGCCAGCAGTTTACGGACAGAAATCACAGATACGCAGTATTTT.

This chain connects TRBV28 to TRBJ1-2; no firm D call. V lost 2 bases, J lost 1 base, and 5 bases lay in between. Germline V gives CDR1 MDHEN, CDR2 SYDVKM. This CDR3 region has 13 residues. For the CDR3, the DNA is TGTGCCAGCAGTTTACAGAATAACTATGGCTACACCTTC. Amino acid sequence: CASSLQNNYGYTF.

CDR3: CASRPPGGYEQYF. CDR3 sequence (DNA): TGTGCCAGCAGGCCCCCAGGGGGGTACGAGCAGTACTTC. This chain uses TRBV28 with TRBJ2-7; weak D call: TRBD1 (7 bases). Deletions cut 6 bases from V and 4 bases from J, with 13 bases between. Germline V gives CDR1 MDHEN, CDR2 SYDVKM. The CDR3 consists of 13 residues. Full variable domain (remainder filled in from reference TRBV28 and TRBJ2-7): DVKVTQSSRYLVKRTGEKVFLECVQDMDHENMFWYRQDPGLGLRLIYFSYDVKMKEKGDIPEGYSVSREKKERFSLILESASTNQTSMYLCASRPPGGYEQYFGPGTRLTVT.

The chain links TRBV27 to TRBJ1-5; 7 bases align to TRBD1. Germline CDR1 reads MNHEY; CDR2 reads SMNVEV (reference sequence). V gave up 4 bases and J gave up 0 bases; unmatched junction bases: 3. CDR3 size: 15 residues. The CDR3 sequence: CASSWQGDSNQPQHF. As DNA, the CDR3 is TGTGCCAGCAGTTGGCAGGGGGATAGCAATCAGCCCCAGCATTTT.

The chain is built from TRBV7-9 and TRBJ2-2, with D perhaps TRBD1 (6 bases). CDR1 is SEHNR and CDR2 is FQNEAQ in the germline V gene (reference sequence). The CDR3 consists of 14 residues. Trimming cost V 5 bases and J 1 base, with 8 bases left between them. For the CDR3, the DNA is TGTGCCAGCAGCCAGACAGGGAACACCGGGGAGCTGTTTTTT. Its protein product is CASSQTGNTGELFF.